These T cell receptor beta chains were read from a single sample in a study of graft-versus-host responses after intestinal transplantation. These receptors are not linked to any known antigen. Here immunoSEQ multiplex PCR was the method, and the copy in TCRdb shows in-frame clones only, minus some. This sample has 90,000 to 150,000 clones; around 95% occur once, and the top ten carry about 3.3%. This specimen was unstimulated CD8+ T cells sorted from spleen or lymph node cells, taken before intestinal transplant. These receptor sequences come from a human donor who received an intestinal transplant. The CDR3 runs from the conserved cysteine through the conserved F or W. A D gene is named only where the DNA matches it firmly. Only part of the rows carry a size: once, few, many, or a class if the clone is expanded.

J gene,clone size,V gene,D gene,CDR3 protein,CDR3 DNA
TRBJ1-5,.,TRBV19,.,CASSIGGLGIGNQPQHF,TGTGCCAGTAGTATAGGAGGTCTGGGAATCGGTAATCAGCCCCAGCATTTT
TRBJ1-6,.,TRBV5-6,.,CASSLGILPLHF,TGTGCCAGCAGCTTGGGGATCTTACCCCTCCACTTT
TRBJ2-1,.,TRBV6-5,.,CASSSRRRPYNEQFF,TGTGCCAGCAGTTCTCGTCGCAGGCCCTACAATGAGCAGTTCTTC
TRBJ2-7,.,TRBV9,.,CASSVEGGEQYF,TGTGCCAGCAGCGTAGAGGGCGGCGAGCAGTACTTC
TRBJ2-3,.,TRBV13,.,CASSLDSTDTQYF,TGTGCCAGCAGCTTAGACAGCACAGATACGCAGTATTTT
TRBJ1-5,.,TRBV19,.,CASSIGDEASGASNQPQHF,TGTGCCAGTAGTATAGGTGATGAAGCTTCAGGGGCCAGCAATCAGCCCCAGCATTTT
TRBJ1-1,.,TRBV28,TRBD1,CASSRQGNEEAFF,TGTGCCAGCAGCCGACAGGGGAATGAAGAGGCTTTCTTT
TRBJ2-3,.,TRBV6-5,TRBD2,CASSNGLAGTDTQYF,TGTGCCAGCAGCAACGGACTAGCGGGCACAGATACGCAGTATTTT
TRBJ2-1,.,TRBV27,.,CASSPLPTSIEQFF,TGTGCCAGCAGTCCGCTTCCGACTAGTATTGAGCAGTTCTTC
TRBJ1-2,.,TRBV4-1,.,CASSQGGVYGYTF,TGCGCCAGCAGCCAAGGAGGGGTCTATGGCTACACCTTC
TRBJ2-2,.,TRBV4-2,TRBD2,CASSHATGTSPGELFF,TGTGCCAGCAGCCATGCAACCGGGACTAGCCCCGGGGAGCTGTTTTTT
TRBJ1-1,.,TRBV7-8,TRBD1,CASSSGQGADFGTEAFF,TGTGCCAGCAGCTCAGGACAGGGGGCGGATTTTGGCACTGAAGCTTTCTTT
TRBJ2-7,.,TRBV13,TRBD1,CASSLRQGAYEQYF,TGTGCCAGCAGCCTAAGACAGGGGGCTTACGAGCAGTACTTC
TRBJ2-1,.,TRBV7-6,TRBD2,CASSSGTSGLYNEQFF,TGTGCCAGCAGCTCCGGGACTAGCGGGCTTTACAATGAGCAGTTCTTC
TRBJ2-7,.,TRBV25-1,TRBD1,CASSESDRGYEQYF,TGTGCCAGCAGTGAATCAGACAGGGGCTACGAGCAGTACTTC
TRBJ1-1,.,TRBV6-5,.,CASSYSIGGNTEAFF,TGTGCCAGCAGTTACTCGATCGGCGGGAACACTGAAGCTTTCTTT
TRBJ2-1,once,TRBV29-1,.,CSVSGGTYNEQFF,TGCAGCGTCTCAGGGGGGACCTACAATGAGCAGTTCTTC
TRBJ1-3,.,TRBV6-6,.,CASTTGDTIYF,TGTGCCAGCACGACTGGTGACACCATATATTTT
TRBJ2-3,.,TRBV5-1,.,CASSLYSPGFSTDTQYF,TGCGCCAGCAGCTTGTATTCACCGGGGTTTAGCACAGATACGCAGTATTTT
TRBJ2-7,once,TRBV5-1,TRBD2,CASSLGRAGENYEQYF,TGCGCCAGCAGCTTGGGTCGAGCGGGAGAGAATTACGAGCAGTACTTC
TRBJ1-5,.,TRBV30,.,CAWGVGTASNQPQHF,TGTGCCTGGGGTGTTGGGACGGCTAGCAATCAGCCCCAGCATTTT